This T cell receptor (beta chain) was profiled in a study of blood T cell repertoires in COVID-19. Ages ranged from about 18 to 100 years, with residence in 20 to 30 US areas. With 4 bases removed from V and 3 bases from J, the gap between germline ends came to 11 bases. Germline CDR1 LGHDT, CDR2 YNNKEL (reference sequence). This CDR3 has 14 amino acids. Assay used: immunoSEQ multiplex PCR; TCRdb lists only in-frame clones, some missing. The data contain 150,000 to 200,000 clones, more than 65% of them singletons. The V call is TRBV3-1 (or the pseudogene TRBV3-2), the J call TRBJ2-3; no clear D gene. The sample was PBMCs or T cells enriched from blood (not recorded which). The receptor comes from a man aged 50 to 60 who had recovered from COVID-19. The CDR3 nucleotides read TGTGCCAGCAGCCCGTCGGTTTCGACAGATACGCAGTATTTT. It encodes CASSPSVSTDTQYF.